This T cell receptor (beta chain) is from a study of post-analysis software for immune sequencing data. Study-wide points: Patients used four to six TRBV segments, including TRBV5-6, TRBV5-1 and TRBV20-1, more often than controls.

As regards this clonotype: The antigen remains unidentified.

V was trimmed by 2 bases and J by 5 bases, leaving 16 bases between them. CDR1 is SGHNT, CDR2 YYREEE, per germline (reference sequence). This CDR3 spans 15 amino acids. Prepared libraries of TCR beta cDNA carried unique molecular identifiers. TCRdb re-analysed the PCR reads in MiXCR, keeping a single row per CDR3 protein. The sample has approximately 730,000 distinct CDR3 sequences; 46% are singletons. The sequenced material came from blood. This clonotype originated in a girl between 5 and 17 years old with multiple sclerosis. This chain joins TRBV5-4 and TRBJ1-2, with D possibly TRBD1 on 6 matching bases. For the CDR3, the DNA is TGTGCCAGCAGCTTAGCAGGACAGACAAGTTATGGCTACACCTTC. This encodes CASSLAGQTSYGYTF.